This T cell receptor beta chain emerged from a study of preoperative IRX-2 immunotherapy in early breast cancer. Clones were read by immunoSEQ multiplex PCR, and TCRdb kept only the in-frame ones, dropping some. Of under 11,000 clones listed, over 80% were seen once; the top ten hold 5.6%. As to treatment: preoperative locoregional IRX-2 cytokine immunotherapy. Preoperative locoregional IRX-2 cytokine immunotherapy was tested in the phase Ib source study. There are 14 residues in the CDR3. The germline CDR1 and CDR2 sequences are MNHGY and SAAAGT. The V and J ends lost 5 bases and 6 bases, in that order; junction bases with no gene match: 2.

Here the sequenced sample was lymph node tissue, taken before IRX-2 immunotherapy. The sequence derives from a human donor with breast cancer. The J gene is TRBJ1-4, the V gene TRBV6-8, with 11 positions matching TRBD1. Here the CDR3 DNA reads TGTGCCAGCAGTGGGACAGGGGGTGATGAAAAACTGTTTTTT. This encodes CASSGTGGDEKLFF.